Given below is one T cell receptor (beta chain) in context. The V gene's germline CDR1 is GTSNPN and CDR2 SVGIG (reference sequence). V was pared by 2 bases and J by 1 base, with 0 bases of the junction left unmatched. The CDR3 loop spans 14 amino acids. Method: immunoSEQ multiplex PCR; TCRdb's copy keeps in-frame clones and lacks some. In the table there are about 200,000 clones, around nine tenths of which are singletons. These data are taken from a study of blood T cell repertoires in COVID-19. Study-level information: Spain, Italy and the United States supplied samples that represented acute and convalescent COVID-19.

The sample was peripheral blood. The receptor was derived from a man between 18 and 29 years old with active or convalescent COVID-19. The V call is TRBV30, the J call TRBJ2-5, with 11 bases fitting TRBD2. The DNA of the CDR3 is TGTGCCTGGAGTCTAGCGGGAGGCCAAGAGACCCAGTACTTC. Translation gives CAWSLAGGQETQYF. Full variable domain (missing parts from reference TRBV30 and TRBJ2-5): SQTIHQWPATLVQPVGSPLSLECTVEGTSNPNLYWYRQAAGRGLQLLFYSVGIGQISSEVPQNLSASRPQDRQFILSSKKLLLSDSGFYLCAWSLAGGQETQYFGPGTRLLVL.